The source of this TCR beta chain is a study of control samples from healthy donors and cancer patients. Germline loops: CDR1 MNHEY, CDR2 SMNVEV (reference sequence). With 4 bases removed from V and 8 bases from J, the gap between germline ends came to 8 bases. The CDR3 totals 11 residues. Sequencing used immunoSEQ multiplex PCR; TCRdb keeps in-frame clones, though not all of them. The repertoire holds approximately 90,000 clones, with around four fifths as singletons. V is TRBV27 and J is TRBJ1-2; D not resolved. This receptor was taken from a man aged 30-40 years in good health. Sequencing was carried out using blood. The CDR3 coding sequence is TGTGCCAGCAGTTCAGACACGGGCTACACCTTC. Encoded protein: CASSSDTGYTF.